This T cell receptor beta chain is drawn from a study of T cell responses to AZD1222 COVID-19 vaccine. General observations from the study: No repertoire was sampled before or during the peak T cell response, only after it. Spike-spanning, vaccine-associated CD4 TCRs were dominant at 160-218 and 743-854.

The CDR3 spans 14 residues. The germline V and J ends were trimmed by 7 bases and 6 bases, with 17 bases remaining between them. The germline CDR1 and CDR2 sequences are MNHEY and SVGAGI. Assay: immunoSEQ multiplex PCR; the TCRdb copy retains only in-frame clones and omits some. The repertoire holds 100,000 or so clones, roughly 87% seen once, with just under 3% in the top ten. Remarks on this clone: The target antigen is unknown.

The origin of this receptor is an adult in good health. The source material was peripheral blood, sampled on day 0 of AZD1222 vaccination. This chain joins TRBV6-5 and TRBJ2-3, with D uncertain. CDR3: CASTALYPGDTQYF. The DNA of the CDR3 is TGTGCCAGCACCGCCCTATACCCCGGTGATACGCAGTATTTT.